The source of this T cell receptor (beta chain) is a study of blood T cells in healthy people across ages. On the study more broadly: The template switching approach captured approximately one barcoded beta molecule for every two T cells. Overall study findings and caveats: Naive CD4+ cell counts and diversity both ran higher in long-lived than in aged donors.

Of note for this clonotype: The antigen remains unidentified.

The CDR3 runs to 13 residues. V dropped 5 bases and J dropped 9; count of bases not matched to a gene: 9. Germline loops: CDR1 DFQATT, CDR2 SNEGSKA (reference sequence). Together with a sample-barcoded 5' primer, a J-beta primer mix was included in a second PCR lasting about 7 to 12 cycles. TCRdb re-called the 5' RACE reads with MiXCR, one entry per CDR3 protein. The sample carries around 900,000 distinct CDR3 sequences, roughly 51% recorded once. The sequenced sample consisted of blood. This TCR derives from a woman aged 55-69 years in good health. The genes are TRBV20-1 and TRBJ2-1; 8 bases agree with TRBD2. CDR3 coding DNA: TGCAGTGCTGCGAGCGGGAGCTGGGTTGAGCAGTTCTTC. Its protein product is CSAASGSWVEQFF.